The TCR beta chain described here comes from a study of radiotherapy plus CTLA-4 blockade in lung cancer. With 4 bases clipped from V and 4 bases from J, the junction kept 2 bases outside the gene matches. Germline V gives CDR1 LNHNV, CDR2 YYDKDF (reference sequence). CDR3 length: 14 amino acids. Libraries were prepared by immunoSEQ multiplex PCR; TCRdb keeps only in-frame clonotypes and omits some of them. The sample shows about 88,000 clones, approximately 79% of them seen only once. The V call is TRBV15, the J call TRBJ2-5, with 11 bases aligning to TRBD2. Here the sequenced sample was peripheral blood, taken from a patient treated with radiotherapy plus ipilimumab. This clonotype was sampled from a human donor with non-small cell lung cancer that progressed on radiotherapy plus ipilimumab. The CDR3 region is CATSILAGAETQYF. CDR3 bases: TGTGCCACCAGCATACTAGCGGGAGCAGAGACCCAGTACTTC. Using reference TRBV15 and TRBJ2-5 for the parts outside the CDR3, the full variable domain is DAMVIQNPRYQVTQFGKPVTLSCSQTLNHNVMYWYQQKSSQAPKLLFHYYDKDFNNEADTPDNFQSRRPNTSFCFLDIRSPGLGDTAMYLCATSILAGAETQYFGPGTRLLVL.